This T cell receptor (beta chain) is drawn from a study of blood T cell repertoires in COVID-19. This clone was observed a handful of times. The protocol was immunoSEQ multiplex PCR, while the TCRdb copy is restricted to in-frame clones and leaves out a portion. The sample shows 60,000 to 80,000 clones, roughly 90% of them seen only once. Sequenced material: peripheral blood. The source is a woman older than 75 with acute or convalescent COVID-19.

CDR3 residues: CASRSRDRITEAFF. The CDR3 region has the DNA TGTGCCAGCAGGAGCCGGGACAGAATCACTGAAGCTTTCTTT. This chain connects TRBV6-6 to TRBJ1-1; 7 bases fit TRBD1. CDR1 and CDR2 (germline): MNHNY, SVGAGI (reference sequence). The J segment lost 4 bases and the V segment lost 6 bases, leaving 8 bases of the junction unmatched. The CDR3 has 14 amino acids.